Below are 27 T cell receptor beta chains sequenced from a single sample in a study of shared clonotypes between healthy human individuals. Method: immunoSEQ multiplex PCR; TCRdb's copy keeps in-frame clones and lacks some. The sample holds under 1,900,000 clones, just under 99% seen once. The sample taken for sequencing was naive CD4+ T cells sorted from blood. Documented subset: CD45RA+ positively selected. These receptors all stem from a man aged 25 to 40 in good health.

V and J are TRBV6-6 and TRBJ2-6; D not resolved. The CDR3 totals 13 residues. Germline V gene lookup returns CDR1 MNHNY and CDR2 SVGAGI (reference sequence). The V end was cut by 7 bases, the J end by 0 bases, with 4 bases between. CDR3 DNA sequence: TGTGCCAGCACATACTCTGGGGCCAACGTCCTGACTTTC. Amino acid sequence: CASTYSGANVLTF.

The rearrangement links TRBV4-3 to TRBJ1-2, with D hard to call. This CDR3 has 14 amino acids. Looked up from germline, CDR1 is LGHNA and CDR2 is YSLEER. Trimming removed 0 bases from V and 4 bases from J, with 9 bases in between. The CDR3 loop is CASSQDGPAYGYTF. The CDR3 DNA follows: TGCGCCAGCAGCCAAGATGGGCCAGCCTATGGCTACACCTTC.

The chain joins TRBV19 to TRBJ1-1; D is ambiguous. V was pared by 5 bases and J by 0 bases, with 7 bases between. CDR1 is LNHDA, CDR2 SQIVND, per germline (reference sequence). The CDR3 is 13 amino acids. Here the CDR3 DNA reads TGTGCCAGTAGTCCCCTCATGAACACTGAAGCTTTCTTT. This sequence encodes CASSPLMNTEAFF. The variable domain in full, with the rest retrieved from reference TRBV19 and TRBJ1-1, is DGGITQSPKYLFRKEGQNVTLSCEQNLNHDAMYWYRQDPGQGLRLIYYSQIVNDFQKGDIAEGYSVSREKKESFPLTVTSAQKNPTAFYLCASSPLMNTEAFFGQGTRLTVV.

On this clone itself: The sample carries other DNA sequences with the same CDR3. J is TRBJ2-7 and V is TRBV29-1, with a weak D call TRBD2 (5 bases). Trimming stripped 5 bases from V and 2 bases from J, with 13 bases between. Germline V gene sequence: CDR1 SQVTM, CDR2 ANQGSEA. The CDR3 consists of 13 residues. Here the CDR3 DNA reads TGCAGCGTTTCGGCGGGCCGAACCTACGAGCAGTACTTC. It translates to CSVSAGRTYEQYF.

With regard to this clone: Other nucleotide sequences from this sample produce the same CDR3. CDR3 in amino acids: CASSLARTEAFF. CDR3 DNA sequence: TGTGCCAGCAGCTTGGCCAGGACTGAAGCTTTCTTT. The chain has TRBV5-4 and TRBJ1-1; no clear D. The CDR3 has 12 amino acids. V lost 0 bases to trimming and J lost 5 bases, with 5 bases between them. Per germline, CDR1 SGHNT and CDR2 YYREEE (reference sequence).

For the CDR3, the DNA is TGTGCCAGCAGTGAAGTAGTCAGGGGGCCTTACAATGAGCAGTTCTTC. It is translated as CASSEVVRGPYNEQFF. The chain combines TRBV6-1 with TRBJ2-1; 8 nucleotides line up with TRBD1. CDR1 is MNHNS and CDR2 is SASEGT in the germline V gene. J was trimmed by 4 bases and V by 1 base; bases with no gene match: 6. The CDR3 length is 16 residues.

The chain joins TRBV6-5 to TRBJ1-5; D unresolved. The length of the CDR3 is 16 residues. Germline assignment: CDR1 MNHEY and CDR2 SVGAGI. V was pared by 4 bases and J by 4 bases, with 17 bases between. Here the CDR3 reads CASSLAGSSLNQPQHF. In DNA form, the CDR3 reads TGTGCCAGCAGTTTAGCCGGGTCTTCTCTAAATCAGCCCCAGCATTTT.

CDR3 sequence: CASSQRARVTGNTIYF. CDR3 bases: TGTGCCAGTAGTCAGCGCGCCAGGGTGACCGGAAACACCATATATTTT. This rearrangement joins TRBV19 to TRBJ1-3, with D possibly matching TRBD1 (5 bases). Per the germline V gene, CDR1 is LNHDA and CDR2 is SQIVND (reference sequence). The ends were cut back, 5 bases at V and 4 bases at J, with 18 bases in the middle. The CDR3 extends over 16 amino acids. Full variable domain (rest looked up from reference TRBV19 and TRBJ1-3): DGGITQSPKYLFRKEGQNVTLSCEQNLNHDAMYWYRQDPGQGLRLIYYSQIVNDFQKGDIAEGYSVSREKKESFPLTVTSAQKNPTAFYLCASSQRARVTGNTIYFGEGSWLTVV.

Note on this clone: Other DNA sequences in this sample translate to the same CDR3. The chain joins TRBV7-2 to TRBJ2-1; D gene unclear. V gave up 2 bases and J gave up 3 bases, with 5 bases separating them. Germline CDR1 SGHTA, CDR2 FQGNSA. The CDR3 has 13 residues. As DNA, the CDR3 is TGTGCCAGCAGCTTATTAGGCTACAATGAGCAGTTCTTC. Translated, it gives CASSLLGYNEQFF.

The rearrangement links TRBV29-1 to TRBJ2-5; the match to TRBD2 covers 10 bases. The DNA end is more similar to TRBJ2-7, so the J call may be wrong. Germline loops: CDR1 SQVTM, CDR2 ANQGSEA. The CDR3 consists of 15 residues. CDR3 in DNA: TGCAGCGTTGAATCGGAGCGGGAGGGATCCTACGAGCAGTACTTC. This codes for CSVESEREGSYEQYF.

The gene calls are TRBV5-1 and TRBJ2-7, with TRBD2 matching over 8 bases. The CDR3 has 14 amino acids. V trimming: 2 bases; J trimming: 6 bases; junction bases outside the gene matches: 7. Germline-derived CDR1 and CDR2 are SGHRS and YFSETQ. The DNA for the CDR3 is TGCGCCAGCAGCTTTAGCGGGGCAAACGGCGAGCAGTACTTC. Amino acids: CASSFSGANGEQYF.

The rearrangement joins TRBV29-1 to TRBJ2-3, with D perhaps TRBD2 (6 bases). The V gene lost 1 base and the J gene lost 4 bases, with 18 bases spanning the gap. The CDR3 length is 16 residues. From germline, CDR1 is SQVTM and CDR2 ANQGSEA. The CDR3 nucleotides are TGCAGCGTTGAAGGGTTTACGGGCGGGAAGGCAGATACGCAGTATTTT. Its protein product is CSVEGFTGGKADTQYF.

The chain links TRBV4-1 to TRBJ1-2; TRBD1 might be the D (6 bases). The CDR3 contains 15 residues. V was trimmed by 4 bases and J by 7 bases, leaving 19 bases between them. The germline V gene encodes CDR1 MGHRA and CDR2 YSYEKL. The CDR3 coding sequence is TGCGCCAGCAGCCGCCAGGACAGAGAAAGTAGTGGCTACACCTTC. Translated, it gives CASSRQDRESSGYTF.

The chain has TRBV11-1 and TRBJ2-3; D remains ambiguous. This CDR3 has 16 residues. V shed 2 bases and J shed 1 base, with 13 bases lying between them. CDR1 SGHAT and CDR2 FQDESV come from the germline V gene (reference sequence). The CDR3 DNA reads TGTGCCAGCAGCTTAAAGGGTTTTGTCGGCACAGATACGCAGTATTTT. Amino acids: CASSLKGFVGTDTQYF.

The chain has TRBV7-9 and TRBJ1-1; no reliable D call. The CDR3 loop spans 17 amino acids. V was clipped by 0 bases and J by 0 bases, with 14 bases between them. Germline V gene lookup returns CDR1 SEHNR and CDR2 FQNEAQ (reference sequence). CDR3 bases: TGTGCCAGCAGCTTAGCCCGGGAAGTATACATGAACACTGAAGCTTTCTTT. This sequence encodes CASSLAREVYMNTEAFF.

The J gene is TRBJ2-3, the V gene TRBV18, with a weak D call TRBD2 (6 bases). Germline loops: CDR1 KGHSH, CDR2 LQKENI. This CDR3 has 17 residues. Trimming stripped 0 bases from V and 2 bases from J, with 15 bases between. CDR3 sequence reads: CASSPPGVAENTDTQYF. In DNA, the CDR3 is TGTGCCAGCTCACCACCCGGGGTAGCGGAGAACACAGATACGCAGTATTTT.

This clone was seen once. The V and J genes are TRBV7-2 and TRBJ2-5, with D perhaps TRBD1 (5 bases). Trimming stripped 1 base from V and 4 bases from J, with 13 bases between. The CDR3 sequence is 15 residues long. Germline assignment: CDR1 SGHTA and CDR2 FQGNSA. The CDR3, as DNA: TGTGCCAGCAGCTTAGAAATCCCGGACATAGAGACCCAGTACTTC. It encodes CASSLEIPDIETQYF.

This clone has only one observation. This sample also contains other DNA sequences that code for the same CDR3. The chain employs TRBV28 and TRBJ2-3, with TRBD2 matching 9 bases. CDR1 MDHEN and CDR2 SYDVKM come from the germline V gene. The CDR3 is 14 amino acids. J was trimmed by 3 bases and V by 2 bases; bases with no gene match: 0. In DNA form, the CDR3 reads TGTGCCAGCAGTTTAGCGGGAGGGACAGATACGCAGTATTTT. Residues: CASSLAGGTDTQYF.

The rearrangement uses TRBV10-3 and TRBJ2-3; the D gene is possibly TRBD2 (6 bases). Germline V CDR1 and CDR2: ENHRY, SYGVKD. V gave up 7 bases and J gave up 0 bases, with 14 bases separating them. This CDR3 spans 15 amino acids. The CDR3 DNA reads TGTGCCATCACGGACCCGACTAGGAGCACAGATACGCAGTATTTT. Protein: CAITDPTRSTDTQYF.

This clone has only one observation. The chain couples TRBV18 to TRBJ1-5; weak D call: TRBD1 (6 bases). Trimming took off 2 bases at V and 4 bases at J, with 9 bases between the two ends. The CDR3 covers 14 residues. Germline-derived CDR1 and CDR2 are KGHSH and LQKENI. CDR3 in amino acids: CASSPAQGNQPQHF. The CDR3 DNA is TGTGCCAGCTCACCAGCTCAGGGGAATCAGCCCCAGCATTTT.

This chain connects TRBV5-1 to TRBJ2-7, with TRBD2 matching 11 bases. The CDR3 has 14 residues. The germline gives CDR1 SGHRS, CDR2 YFSETQ. V lost 7 bases to trimming and J lost 1 base; unmatched junction nucleotides: 4. The CDR3 region has the DNA TGCGCCAGCCAAAGGACTAGCGGGTCCTACGAGCAGTACTTC. Protein product: CASQRTSGSYEQYF. The whole variable domain, filled in from reference TRBV5-1 and TRBJ2-7, reads KAGVTQTPRYLIKTRGQQVTLSCSPISGHRSVSWYQQTPGQGLQFLFEYFSETQRNKGNFPGRFSGRQFSNSRSEMNVSTLELGDSALYLCASQRTSGSYEQYFGPGTRLTVT.

The chain recombines TRBV6-1 with TRBJ1-2; no clear D gene. The V gene lost 0 bases and the J gene lost 4 bases, with 12 bases spanning the gap. The CDR3 has 15 residues. Germline V gene lookup returns CDR1 MNHNS and CDR2 SASEGT. Written as DNA, the CDR3 is TGTGCCAGCAGTGAAGCGCACGGAGATATCTATGGCTACACCTTC. Protein sequence: CASSEAHGDIYGYTF.

The genes are TRBV28 and TRBJ2-7; D is perhaps TRBD1 (6 bases). The ends were cut back, 3 bases at V and 6 bases at J, with 15 bases in the middle. This CDR3 has 14 residues. Looked up from germline, CDR1 is MDHEN and CDR2 is SYDVKM. The CDR3, as DNA: TGTGCCAGCAGTTTTTCGGACAGTCGCTCCGAGCAGTACTTC. This translates into CASSFSDSRSEQYF.

This clone is a singleton in its sample. V and J are TRBV9 and TRBJ2-1; 8 bases align to TRBD1. Trimming cost V 4 bases and J 6 bases; bases outside gene matches: 6. CDR1 is SGDLS, CDR2 YYNGEE, per germline. This CDR3 comprises 14 residues. Here the CDR3 DNA reads TGTGCCAGCAGCACGTCCCAGGGGGCCAATGAGCAGTTCTTC. It codes for CASSTSQGANEQFF.

The chain recombines TRBV27 with TRBJ1-5, with TRBD1 as a possible D gene (5 bases). The CDR3 extends over 15 amino acids. V lost 9 bases and J 4 bases, leaving 19 bases between the germline ends. The germline V gene has CDR1 MNHEY and CDR2 SMNVEV (reference sequence). In nucleotides, the CDR3 is TGTGCCAGTCGCTTAAGTCAGGGAGAGAATCAGCCCCAGCATTTT. Protein: CASRLSQGENQPQHF.

This rearrangement joins TRBV5-5 to TRBJ2-7; D is unclear. Germline CDR1 SGHKS, CDR2 YYEKEE (reference sequence). The ends were cut back, 4 bases at V and 3 bases at J, with 8 bases in the middle. This CDR3 spans 12 amino acids. The DNA of the CDR3 is TGTGCCAGCAGCCCGACACTCTACGAGCAGTACTTC. This sequence encodes CASSPTLYEQYF.

The chain is built from TRBV10-1 and TRBJ2-5, with 7 bases that match TRBD1. This CDR3 is built from 14 residues. The junction had 7 bases not matched to a gene; V was cut back by 4 bases and J by 5 bases. CDR1 is WNHNN, CDR2 SYGVQD, per germline (reference sequence). The CDR3 nucleotides are TGCGCCAGCAGTGCCTCGGGACAGCGCGAGACCCAGTACTTC. It codes for CASSASGQRETQYF.